Listed here are 15 T cell receptor beta chains from one sample, sequenced in a study of T-cell memory formation after mild COVID-19 (dated by TCRdb to the early 2020s). Libraries came from 5' RACE. TCRdb lists the instrument as Illumina NovaSeq 6000. Clones were called with MiXCR by TCRdb after fastp trimmed the public reads at Q25, and only in-frame beta chains were retained. Rows matching on CDR3 protein sequence are summarized as one entry with the most common DNA and genes. Present in this sample are about 560,000 distinct CDR3 sequences, less than 25% of which were seen just once. 7.5% to 9.5% of the sample is in the top ten clones. The sample comprised PBMCs or a T cell subset sorted from them (not recorded which). Every receptor here comes from an adult woman who had mild COVID-19 (a few samples of this study predate the infection). The sample titles of this study are shuffled in the database, so cell type and time point are left out; the donor was told from shared clones.

This chain joins TRBV4-1 and TRBJ2-3; 7 bases are a match to TRBD2. The CDR3 spans 13 residues. The trim removed 1 base at V and 7 bases at J, leaving 2 bases unmatched. Germline V CDR1 and CDR2: MGHRA, YSYEKL. The CDR3 sequence: CASSQGLANTQYF. Written as DNA, the CDR3 is TGCGCCAGCAGCCAAGGACTAGCCAATACGCAGTATTTT.

The rearrangement uses TRBV7-9 and TRBJ1-2, with D unresolved. This CDR3 spans 13 amino acids. Germline V lookup: CDR1 SEHNR, CDR2 FQNEAQ (reference sequence). The V end lost 8 bases, the J end lost 5 bases, and 15 bases lay between the germline ends. The CDR3 DNA sequence: TGTGCCAGCTGCCCCGAGCCCGAATATGGCTACACCTTC. Its protein product is CASCPEPEYGYTF.

The table lists this clonotype with a few counts. The chain carries TRBV10-3 and TRBJ2-3, with D uncertain. This CDR3 has 15 residues. CDR1 is ENHRY, CDR2 SYGVKD, per germline. Trimming took 2 bases from V and 7 from J, leaving 16 bases between them. This chain's CDR3 is CAISEPRHQGNTQYF. The CDR3 DNA sequence: TGTGCCATCAGTGAGCCGCGACATCAAGGGAATACGCAGTATTTT.

This clonotype came up many times. The chain couples TRBV19 to TRBJ1-5, with TRBD1 identical over 7 bases. There are 14 residues in the CDR3. Looked up from germline, CDR1 is LNHDA and CDR2 is SQIVND (reference sequence). The V and J ends lost 6 bases and 6 bases, in that order; junction bases with no gene match: 8. The CDR3 nucleotides read TGTGCCAGTAGCGCCGACAGGGTCACTCAGCCCCAGCATTTT. Translation gives CASSADRVTQPQHF. The full variable domain, with the rest looked up from reference TRBV19 and TRBJ1-5, is DGGITQSPKYLFRKEGQNVTLSCEQNLNHDAMYWYRQDPGQGLRLIYYSQIVNDFQKGDIAEGYSVSREKKESFPLTVTSAQKNPTAFYLCASSADRVTQPQHFGDGTRLSIL.

Only a few counts were recorded for this clonotype. The rearrangement links TRBV6-5 to TRBJ2-3; 11 nucleotides align to TRBD2. This CDR3 is 15 amino acids long. Germline V gene data show CDR1 as MNHEY and CDR2 as SVGAGI. Trimming removed 7 bases from V and 5 bases from J; junction bases left unmatched: 8. The CDR3 region has the DNA TGTGCCAGCAAAGATAGCGGGGGGGCCGTAGATACGCAGTATTTT. Protein: CASKDSGGAVDTQYF.

The chain recombines TRBV12-3 or TRBV12-4 with TRBJ2-2; the D is unclear. Deletions cut 3 bases from V and 5 bases from J, with 10 bases between. The CDR3 length is 14 residues. The CDR3 DNA reads as TGTGCCAGCAGTTTCGGCAGACGGACCGGGGAGCTGTTTTTT. Amino acid sequence: CASSFGRRTGELFF.

This clonotype was detected ten times or more. This chain joins TRBV11-2 and TRBJ2-2; 7 bases map to TRBD1. Trimming at V came to 6 bases and at J to 9 bases, leaving 7 bases not matched to a gene. CDR3 length: 13 amino acids. Germline CDR1 reads SGHAT; CDR2 reads FQNNGV. This chain's CDR3 is CASSSSQGWELFF. The CDR3 nucleotides are TGTGCCAGCAGTTCCTCACAGGGGTGGGAGCTGTTTTTT.

The table lists this clonotype with a few counts. The chain is built from TRBV7-2 and TRBJ1-2; 8 bases align to TRBD1. The length of the CDR3 is 14 residues. V was pared by 2 bases and J by 6 bases, with 5 bases of the junction left unmatched. Germline CDR1 is SGHTA and CDR2 is FQGNSA. The CDR3 sequence is CASSLRPGGDGYTF. Here the CDR3 DNA reads TGTGCCAGCAGCTTACGCCCAGGGGGCGATGGCTACACCTTC.

This clonotype appeared a few times. The rearrangement uses TRBV12-3 or TRBV12-4 and TRBJ1-5, with TRBD1 identical over 8 bases. After removal of 4 bases from V and 1 base from J, the junction contained 3 bases not matched to a gene. The CDR3 consists of 15 residues. The CDR3 region has the DNA TGTGCCAGCAGTTACAGGGGGGGGAGCAATCAGCCCCAGCATTTT. Protein product: CASSYRGGSNQPQHF.

This clonotype was seen more than once but under ten times. This chain links TRBV29-1 with TRBJ1-2, with unresolved D. V gave up 1 base and J gave up 10 bases, with 16 bases separating them. From germline, CDR1 is SQVTM and CDR2 ANQGSEA. The CDR3 is made up of 13 amino acids. CDR3 in DNA: TGCAGCGTTGAAGGCGGCCCCGGGCCCGACTACACCTTC. Residues: CSVEGGPGPDYTF. The whole variable domain, filled in from reference TRBV29-1 and TRBJ1-2, reads SAVISQKPSRDICQRGTSLTIQCQVDSQVTMMFWYRQQPGQSLTLIATANQGSEATYESGFVIDKFPISRPNLTFSTLTVSNMSPEDSSIYLCSVEGGPGPDYTFGSGTRLTVV.

V usage is TRBV4-1 and J usage is TRBJ1-1; 9 bases align to TRBD1. Germline-derived CDR1 and CDR2 are MGHRA and YSYEKL. The CDR3 totals 15 residues. Germline trimming cut 4 bases from V and 6 bases from J; bases unmatched to any gene: 9. Written as DNA, the CDR3 is TGCGCCAGCAGCCGCACACAGGGGGCGAGCCCTGAAGCTTTCTTT. It codes for CASSRTQGASPEAFF.

The chain has TRBV6-6 and TRBJ2-5, with 12 bases matching TRBD2. Germline lookup yields CDR1 MNHNY and CDR2 SVGAGI (reference sequence). With V trimmed by 0 bases and J by 1 base, 6 bases remained unmatched. CDR3 size: 18 residues. CDR3 loop: CASSYSPLAGGPQETQYF. CDR3 sequence (DNA): TGTGCCAGCAGTTACTCACCACTAGCGGGGGGCCCCCAAGAGACCCAGTACTTC.

This clonotype was detected once. The chain is built from TRBV20-1 and TRBJ1-1; TRBD1 might be the D (6 bases). Germline values: CDR1 DFQATT, CDR2 SNEGSKA (reference sequence). The CDR3 loop spans 13 amino acids. V was trimmed by 4 bases and J by 5 bases, leaving 14 bases between them. CDR3: CSANREIVTEAFF. The CDR3 region has the DNA TGCAGTGCTAACAGGGAGATTGTGACTGAAGCTTTCTTT.

This clonotype has only a few counts. This chain joins TRBV6-5 and TRBJ2-1; D unclear. The length of the CDR3 is 16 residues. Germline V CDR1 and CDR2: MNHEY, SVGAGI. Deletions cut 0 bases from V and 2 bases from J, with 11 bases between. For the CDR3, the DNA is TGTGCCAGCAGTTACTCCGGCTACTCGACCTACAATGAGCAGTTCTTC. It yields the protein CASSYSGYSTYNEQFF.

This rearrangement joins TRBV12-3 or TRBV12-4 to TRBJ2-1; 9 bases are shared with TRBD1. The CDR3 loop spans 17 amino acids. Trimming removed 2 bases from V and 6 bases from J; junction bases left unmatched: 11. CDR3 DNA sequence: TGTGCCAGCAGTTTAACCCCACAGGGGGCAGCCTCCAATGAGCAGTTCTTC. Translated: CASSLTPQGAASNEQFF.